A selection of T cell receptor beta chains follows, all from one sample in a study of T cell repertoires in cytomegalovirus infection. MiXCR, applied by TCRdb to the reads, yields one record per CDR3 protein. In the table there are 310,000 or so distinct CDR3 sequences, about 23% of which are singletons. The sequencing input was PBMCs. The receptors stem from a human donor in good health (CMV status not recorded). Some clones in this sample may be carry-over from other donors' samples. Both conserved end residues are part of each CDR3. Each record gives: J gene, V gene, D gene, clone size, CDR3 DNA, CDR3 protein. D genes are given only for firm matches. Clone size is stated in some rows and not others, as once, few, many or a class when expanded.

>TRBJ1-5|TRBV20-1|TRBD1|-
TGCAGTGCAGGGGAGGGGGCGAAGCCCCAGCATTTT
CSAGEGAKPQHF
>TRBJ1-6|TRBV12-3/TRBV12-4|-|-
TGTGCCAGCAGTTTATTCGGAGTCAGGGGTTCGAGCTCCTATAATTCACCCCTCCACTTT
CASSLFGVRGSSSYNSPLHF
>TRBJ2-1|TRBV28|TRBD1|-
TGTGCCAGCAGTTCCTCGACAGGGTATGCCAATGAGCAGTTCTTC
CASSSSTGYANEQFF
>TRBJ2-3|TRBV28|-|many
TGTGCCAGCAGTTTTCCCCAATTGCAGGGAGTAGATACGCAGTATTTT
CASSFPQLQGVDTQYF
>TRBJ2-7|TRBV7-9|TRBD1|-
TGTGCCAGCAGCCGTGACAGGGTTGGTGACGAGCAGTACTTC
CASSRDRVGDEQYF
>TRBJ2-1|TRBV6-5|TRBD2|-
TGTGCCAGCAGGATGAGAGCGGGACTAAGCTCCTACAATGAGCAGTTCTTC
CASRMRAGLSSYNEQFF
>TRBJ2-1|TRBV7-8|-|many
TGTGCCAGCAGCTATAGGGGGAGGGTAGGGGCCTCCTACAATGAGCAGTTCTTC
CASSYRGRVGASYNEQFF
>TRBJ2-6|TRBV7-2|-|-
TGTGCCAGCAGCTTAACCGGGATCTCTGGGGCCAACGTCCTGACTTTC
CASSLTGISGANVLTF
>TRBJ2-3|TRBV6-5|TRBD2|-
TGTGCCAGCAGGATGCTAGCGGGAGGCGATACGCAGTATTTT
CASRMLAGGDTQYF
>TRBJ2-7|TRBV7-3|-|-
TGTGCCAGCAGCCCGTCCGTAGCGCTCGCCTCACGCGAGCAGTACTTC
CASSPSVALASREQYF
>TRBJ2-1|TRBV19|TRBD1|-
TGTGTCAGTAGTCCCTCATTGACAGGGTACAATGAGCAGTTCTTC
CVSSPSLTGYNEQFF
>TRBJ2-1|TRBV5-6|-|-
TGTGCCAGCAGCCAGGGTGGTCCCTACAATGAGCAGTTCTTC
CASSQGGPYNEQFF
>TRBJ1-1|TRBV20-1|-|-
TGCAGTGCTAGGAGCGTCAAGAACACTGAAGCTTTCTTT
CSARSVKNTEAFF
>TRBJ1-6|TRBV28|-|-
TGTGCCAGCAGTTCTCAGGGTCTAGTTTCACCCCTCCACTTT
CASSSQGLVSPLHF
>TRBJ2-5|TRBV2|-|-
TGTGCCAGCAGTCCTTGGACAGATCAAGAGACCCAGTACTTC
CASSPWTDQETQYF
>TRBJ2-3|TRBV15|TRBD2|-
TGTGCCACCAGCAGAGAATTGAGTCGGTTACTAGCGGACACAGATACGCAGTATTTT
CATSRELSRLLADTDTQYF
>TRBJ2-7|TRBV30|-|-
TGTGCCTGGAACCTTAAGGGAGGATTCTACGAGCAGTACTTC
CAWNLKGGFYEQYF
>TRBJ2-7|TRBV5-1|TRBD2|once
TGCGCCAGCAGCTACCAGCGGGGGTCCTACGAGCAGTACTTC
CASSYQRGSYEQYF
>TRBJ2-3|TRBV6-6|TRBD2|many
TGTGCCAGCAAGGGACTAGCGGGCACAGATACGCAGTATTTT
CASKGLAGTDTQYF
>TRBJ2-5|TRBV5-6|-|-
TGTGCCAGCAGCCTCGGGACACAAGAGACCCAGTACTTC
CASSLGTQETQYF
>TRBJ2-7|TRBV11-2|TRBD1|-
TGTGCCAGCAGCTCCACCCCGCAGGGGGCCTACGAGCAGTACTTC
CASSSTPQGAYEQYF
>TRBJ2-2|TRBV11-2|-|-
TGTGCCAGCAGCTTAGTGGCAAACACTCGACAGGTCAGGGGGGAGCTGTTTTTT
CASSLVANTRQVRGELFF
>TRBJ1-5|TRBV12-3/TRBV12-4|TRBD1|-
TGTGCCAGCAGTTTACAGGGGGCTGGAGGTCAGCCCCAGCATTTT
CASSLQGAGGQPQHF
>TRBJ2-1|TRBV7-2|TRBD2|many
TGTGCCAGCAGCAGGAAGGCGGGAGTGGGTTACAATGAGCAGTTCTTC
CASSRKAGVGYNEQFF
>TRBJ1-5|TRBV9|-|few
TGTGCCAGCAGCGTAGGGCCGGAAATGGGGGCCCAGCATTTT
CASSVGPEMGAQHF
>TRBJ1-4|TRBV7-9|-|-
TGTGCCAGCAGCCTGCAGGAGGGTAGTGAAAAACTGTTTTTT
CASSLQEGSEKLFF
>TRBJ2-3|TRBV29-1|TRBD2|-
TGCAGCGTTGATGGGATGACTAGCGGGAGTACAGATACGCAGTATTTT
CSVDGMTSGSTDTQYF
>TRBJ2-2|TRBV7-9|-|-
TGTGCCAGCAGCTTAGGCCAGGGGCACACCGGGGAGCTGTTTTTT
CASSLGQGHTGELFF
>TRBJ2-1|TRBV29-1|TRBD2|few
TGCAGCGTTGAGGCGGGGGGGCTCTCTCACGGATACAATGAGCAGTTCTTC
CSVEAGGLSHGYNEQFF
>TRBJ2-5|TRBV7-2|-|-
TGTGCCAGCAGCTTGGGCGGGGAGGTAGGAGAGACGCAGTACTTC
CASSLGGEVGETQYF
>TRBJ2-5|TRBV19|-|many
TGTGCCAGTAGTACCGGACGGGGCCAAGAGACCCAGTACTTC
CASSTGRGQETQYF
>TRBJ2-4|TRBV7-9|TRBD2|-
TGTGCCAGCAGCTCTCGACTAGCATCCGTGACCAAAAACATTCAGTACTTC
CASSSRLASVTKNIQYF
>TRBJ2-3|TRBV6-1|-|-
TGTGCCAGCGGCCGAGCCGGGTCATTTGGGACAGATACGCAGTATTTT
CASGRAGSFGTDTQYF
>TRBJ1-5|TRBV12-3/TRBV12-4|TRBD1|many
TGTGCCAGCAGTTTAGTGCAAGGTATTACAGGGGATCAGCCCCAGCATTTT
CASSLVQGITGDQPQHF
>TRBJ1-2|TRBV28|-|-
TGTGCCAGCGGAGGAGGTCCGGACTATGGCTACACCTTC
CASGGGPDYGYTF
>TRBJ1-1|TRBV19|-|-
TGTGCCAGTAGTACCGGGGAGGATGTCCCTGAAGCTTTCTTT
CASSTGEDVPEAFF
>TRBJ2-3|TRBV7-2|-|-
TGTGCCAGCAGCCCACTCCCCAGCACAGATACGCAGTATTTT
CASSPLPSTDTQYF
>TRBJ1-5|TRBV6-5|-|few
TGTGCCAGCAGTTACTCTGGGGCCACCGGGACCCAGCATTTT
CASSYSGATGTQHF
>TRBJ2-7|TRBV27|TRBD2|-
TGTGCCAGCAGTCGAAAGTCCTTGACTAGCGGGAGGGCCAAGTACTTC
CASSRKSLTSGRAKYF
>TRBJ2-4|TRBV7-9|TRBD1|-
TGTGCCAGCGGCGAAGGGGGCCAAAACATTCAGTACTTC
CASGEGGQNIQYF
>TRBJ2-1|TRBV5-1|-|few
TGCGCCAGCAGCCCGTATCCCGGGACGATGATCAATGAGCAGTTCTTC
CASSPYPGTMINEQFF
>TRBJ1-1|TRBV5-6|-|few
TGTGCCAGCAGCTTTGTTGGGGGATTTGACAGTGGGAATCCTGAAGCTTTCTTT
CASSFVGGFDSGNPEAFF
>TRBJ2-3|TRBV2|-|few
TGTGCCAGCAGTGAAGGCAGTAAGGGTGCAGATACGCAGTATTTT
CASSEGSKGADTQYF
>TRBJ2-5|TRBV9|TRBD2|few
TGTGCCAGCAGCGTAGGCATAGCGGGAGGGCCCGTCCAAGAGACCCAGTACTTC
CASSVGIAGGPVQETQYF
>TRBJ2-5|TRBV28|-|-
TGTGCCAGCCTGGGGGAGACCCAGTACTTC
CASLGETQYF
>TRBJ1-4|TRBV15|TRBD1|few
TGTGCCACCAGCACTCCGACAGGGGGTTTTGAAAAACTGTTTTTT
CATSTPTGGFEKLFF
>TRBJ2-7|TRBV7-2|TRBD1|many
TGTGCCAGCAGCTTAGGGGACAGGGGAAAGGGCCACTACGAGCAGTACTTC
CASSLGDRGKGHYEQYF
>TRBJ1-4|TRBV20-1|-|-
TGCAGTGCTCGACAGGTACCGAATGAAAAACTGTTTTTT
CSARQVPNEKLFF
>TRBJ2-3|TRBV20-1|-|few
TGCAGTGCTCTCACCTGGTACAGGACGAGCACAGATACGCAGTATTTT
CSALTWYRTSTDTQYF
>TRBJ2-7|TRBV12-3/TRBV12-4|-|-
TGTGCCAGCAGTTTACGGGAGACCAACGAGCAGTACTTC
CASSLRETNEQYF
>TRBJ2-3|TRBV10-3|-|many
TGTGCCATCAGAGGACAGAGCACAGATACGCAGTATTTT
CAIRGQSTDTQYF
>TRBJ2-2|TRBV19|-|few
TGTGCCAGTAATCGGCACCCGAACACCGGGGAGCTGTTTTTT
CASNRHPNTGELFF